This T cell receptor beta chain derives from a study of blood T cells in healthy people across ages. Points from the study as a whole: Getting older went along with TCR beta diversity per million T cells dropping roughly linearly.

Trimming removed 3 bases from V and 0 bases from J, with 6 bases in between. The CDR3 length is 15 residues. This clonotype has ten or more counts. No antigen is known for it. A second PCR of roughly 7 to 11 cycles used a sample-barcoded 5' primer and a J-beta primer mix. Every cDNA was tagged by a template-switch adaptor with 12 random nucleotides. TCRdb ran MiXCR on the 5' RACE reads and lists one entry per CDR3 protein. The sample holds 700,000 to 850,000 distinct CDR3 sequences, 35% to 40% seen once. Healthy Caucasian individuals from Russia aged roughly 6 to 95 were enrolled as donors. What was sequenced was blood. This clonotype originated in a man aged 18 to 30 in good health. This chain links TRBV12-3 or TRBV12-4 with TRBJ2-6, with D unresolved. In DNA form, the CDR3 reads TGTGCCAGCAGTTTTCTTGGCTCTGGGGCCAACGTCCTGACTTTC. Translated, it gives CASSFLGSGANVLTF.